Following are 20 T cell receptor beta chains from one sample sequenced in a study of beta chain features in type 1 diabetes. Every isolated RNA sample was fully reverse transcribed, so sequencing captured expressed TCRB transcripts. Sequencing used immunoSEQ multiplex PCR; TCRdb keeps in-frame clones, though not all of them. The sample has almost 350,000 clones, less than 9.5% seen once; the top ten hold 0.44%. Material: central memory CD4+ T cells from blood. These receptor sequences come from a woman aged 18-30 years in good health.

The CDR3 sequence is CASSGLAVGEYEQFF. The CDR3 coding sequence is TGTGCCAGCAGCGGGCTAGCGGTAGGAGAGTATGAGCAGTTCTTC. This sequence joins TRBV5-6 and TRBJ2-1, with 7 nucleotides matching TRBD2. The CDR3 consists of 15 residues. Germline V gene lookup returns CDR1 SGHDT and CDR2 YYEEEE. V shed 4 bases, J shed 8 bases, and the junction held 12 bases outside the gene matches. Full variable domain (missing parts from reference TRBV5-6 and TRBJ2-1): DAGVTQSPTHLIKTRGQQVTLRCSPKSGHDTVSWYQQALGQGPQFIFQYYEEEERQRGNFPDRFSGHQFPNYSSELNVNALLLGDSALYLCASSGLAVGEYEQFFGPGTRLTVL.

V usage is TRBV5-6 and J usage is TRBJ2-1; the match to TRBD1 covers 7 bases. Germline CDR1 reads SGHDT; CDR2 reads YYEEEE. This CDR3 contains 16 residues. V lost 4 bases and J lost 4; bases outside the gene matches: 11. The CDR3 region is CASSGYRGDVYNEQFF. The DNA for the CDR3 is TGTGCCAGCAGCGGTTACAGGGGCGACGTTTACAATGAGCAGTTCTTC.

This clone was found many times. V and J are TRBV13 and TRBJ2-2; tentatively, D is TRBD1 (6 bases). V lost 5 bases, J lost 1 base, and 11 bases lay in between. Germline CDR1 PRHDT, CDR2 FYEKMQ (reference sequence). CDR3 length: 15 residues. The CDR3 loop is CASSKGQQNTGELFF. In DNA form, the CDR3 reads TGTGCCAGCAGCAAAGGACAGCAGAACACCGGGGAGCTGTTTTTT.

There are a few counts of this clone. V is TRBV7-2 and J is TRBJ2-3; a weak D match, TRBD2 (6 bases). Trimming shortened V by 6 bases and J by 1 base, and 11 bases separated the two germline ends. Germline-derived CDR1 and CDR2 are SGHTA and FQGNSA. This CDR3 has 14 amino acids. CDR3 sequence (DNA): TGTGCCAGCAGGCTAGGAGGGGGCACAGATACGCAGTATTTT. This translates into CASRLGGGTDTQYF.

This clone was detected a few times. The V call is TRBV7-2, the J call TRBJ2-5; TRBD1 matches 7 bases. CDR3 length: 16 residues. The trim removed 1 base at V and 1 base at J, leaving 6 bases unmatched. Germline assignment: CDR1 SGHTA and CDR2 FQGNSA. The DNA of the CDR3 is TGTGCCAGCAGCTTAGTGGGGACAGAGTTCCAAGAGACCCAGTACTTC. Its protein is CASSLVGTEFQETQYF.

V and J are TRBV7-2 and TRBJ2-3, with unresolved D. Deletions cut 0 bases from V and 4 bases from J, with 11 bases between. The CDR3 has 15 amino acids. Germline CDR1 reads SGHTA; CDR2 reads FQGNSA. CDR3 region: CASSLALTDPDTQYF. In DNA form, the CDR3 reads TGTGCCAGCAGCTTAGCGCTTACAGACCCAGATACGCAGTATTTT.

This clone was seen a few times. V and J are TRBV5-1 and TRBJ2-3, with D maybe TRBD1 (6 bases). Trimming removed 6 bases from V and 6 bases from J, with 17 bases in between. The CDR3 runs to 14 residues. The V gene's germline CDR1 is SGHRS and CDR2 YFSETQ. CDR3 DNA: TGCGCCAGCAAAGTCAGGGGTGACGGCGATACGCAGTATTTT. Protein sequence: CASKVRGDGDTQYF.

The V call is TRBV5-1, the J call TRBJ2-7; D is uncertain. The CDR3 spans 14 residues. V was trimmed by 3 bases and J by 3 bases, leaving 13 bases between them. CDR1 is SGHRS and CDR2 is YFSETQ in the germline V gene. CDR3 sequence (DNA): TGCGCCAGCAGCTCATCGAATTCGGGCTACGAGCAGTACTTC. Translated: CASSSSNSGYEQYF.

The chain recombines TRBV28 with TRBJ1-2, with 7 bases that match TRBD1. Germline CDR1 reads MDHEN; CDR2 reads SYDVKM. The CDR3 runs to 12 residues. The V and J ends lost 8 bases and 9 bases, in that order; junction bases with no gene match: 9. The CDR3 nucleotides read TGTGCCAGCCGGGACAGATTATTTAGCTACACCTTC. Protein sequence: CASRDRLFSYTF.

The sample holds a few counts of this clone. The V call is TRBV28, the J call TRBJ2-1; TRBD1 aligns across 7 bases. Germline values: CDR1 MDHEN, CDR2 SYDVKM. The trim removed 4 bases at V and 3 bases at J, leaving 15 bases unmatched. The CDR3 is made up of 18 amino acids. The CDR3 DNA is TGTGCCAGCAGTTCCAACAGTCCCCGGGACAGATACTACAATGAGCAGTTCTTC. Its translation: CASSSNSPRDRYYNEQFF.

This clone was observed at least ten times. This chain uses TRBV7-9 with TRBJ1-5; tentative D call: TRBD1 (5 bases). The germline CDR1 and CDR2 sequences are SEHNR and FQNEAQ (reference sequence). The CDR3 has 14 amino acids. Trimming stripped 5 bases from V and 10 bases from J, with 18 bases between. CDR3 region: CASSGGAVDNPQHF. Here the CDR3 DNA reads TGTGCCAGCAGCGGAGGGGCGGTCGACAACCCCCAGCATTTT.

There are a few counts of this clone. CDR3 in DNA: TGCGCCAGCAGCTTGATACGGGGACCTTCCTACGAGCAGTACTTC. Amino acids: CASSLIRGPSYEQYF. The genes are TRBV5-1 and TRBJ2-7; TRBD1 or TRBD2 may be the D gene (5 bases each). This CDR3 region has 15 residues. V lost 1 base to trimming and J lost 1 base, with 12 bases between them. Germline values: CDR1 SGHRS, CDR2 YFSETQ.

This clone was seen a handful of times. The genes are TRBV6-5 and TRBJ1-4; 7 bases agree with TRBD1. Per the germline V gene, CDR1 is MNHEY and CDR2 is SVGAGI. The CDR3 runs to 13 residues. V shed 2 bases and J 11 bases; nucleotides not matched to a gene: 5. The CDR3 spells CASSYRQGDKLFF. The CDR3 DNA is TGTGCCAGCAGTTACAGGCAGGGGGATAAACTGTTTTTT.

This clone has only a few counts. The CDR3 DNA sequence: TGTGCCAGCAGAGGGCCCAGGGGCGGGCCCACAGATACGCAGTATTTT. Its translation: CASRGPRGGPTDTQYF. The chain uses TRBV27 and TRBJ2-3; D may be TRBD1 (6 bases). CDR3 size: 16 residues. Trimming shortened V by 6 bases and J by 2 bases, and 18 bases separated the two germline ends. The germline V gene has CDR1 MNHEY and CDR2 SMNVEV (reference sequence).

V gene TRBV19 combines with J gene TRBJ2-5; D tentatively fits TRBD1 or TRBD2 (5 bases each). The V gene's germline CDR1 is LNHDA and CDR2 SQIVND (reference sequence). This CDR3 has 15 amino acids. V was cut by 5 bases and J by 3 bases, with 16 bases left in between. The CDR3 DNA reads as TGTGCCAGTAGTCTGGGGGATTATGCCGAAGAGACCCAGTACTTC. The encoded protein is CASSLGDYAEETQYF.

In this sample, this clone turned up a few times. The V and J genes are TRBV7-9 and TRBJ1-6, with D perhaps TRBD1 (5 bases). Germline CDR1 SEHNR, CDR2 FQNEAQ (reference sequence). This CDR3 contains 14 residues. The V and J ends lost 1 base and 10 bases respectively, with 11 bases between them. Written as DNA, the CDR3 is TGTGCCAGCAGCTTAGAGGGGCTTGGATCACCCCTCCACTTT. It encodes CASSLEGLGSPLHF.

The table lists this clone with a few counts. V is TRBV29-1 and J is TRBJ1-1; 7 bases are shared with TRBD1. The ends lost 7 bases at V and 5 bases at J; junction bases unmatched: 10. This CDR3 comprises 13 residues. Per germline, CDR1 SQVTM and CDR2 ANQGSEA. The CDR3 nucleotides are TGCAGCGGTCGACAGGGAGGTCGGACTGAAGCTTTCTTT. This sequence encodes CSGRQGGRTEAFF.

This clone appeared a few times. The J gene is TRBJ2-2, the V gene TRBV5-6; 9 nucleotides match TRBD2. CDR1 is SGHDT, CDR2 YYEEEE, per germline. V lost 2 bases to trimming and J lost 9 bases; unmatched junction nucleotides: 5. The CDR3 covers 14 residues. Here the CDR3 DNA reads TGTGCCAGCAGCTTCGCGGGAGGGCCGTGGGAGCTGTTTTTT. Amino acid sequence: CASSFAGGPWELFF. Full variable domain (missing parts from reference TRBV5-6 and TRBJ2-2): DAGVTQSPTHLIKTRGQQVTLRCSPKSGHDTVSWYQQALGQGPQFIFQYYEEEERQRGNFPDRFSGHQFPNYSSELNVNALLLGDSALYLCASSFAGGPWELFFGEGSRLTVL.

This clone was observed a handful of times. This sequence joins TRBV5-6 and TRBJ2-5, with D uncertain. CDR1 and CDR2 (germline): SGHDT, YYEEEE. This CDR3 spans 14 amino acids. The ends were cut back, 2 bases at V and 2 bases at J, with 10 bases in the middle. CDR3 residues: CASSLGLEQETQYF. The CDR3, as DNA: TGTGCCAGCAGCTTAGGTCTGGAACAAGAGACCCAGTACTTC.

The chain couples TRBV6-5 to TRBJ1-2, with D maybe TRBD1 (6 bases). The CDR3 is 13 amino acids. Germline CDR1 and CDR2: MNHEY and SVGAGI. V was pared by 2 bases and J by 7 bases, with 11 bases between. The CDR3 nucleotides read TGTGCCAGCAGTTACCCTGGACAGCTTGGCTACACCTTC. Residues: CASSYPGQLGYTF.